These T cell receptor beta chains were read from a single sample in a study of T-cell memory formation after mild COVID-19. TCRdb passed the 5' RACE reads through MiXCR, listing each CDR3 protein once. The sample contains 90,000 to 120,000 distinct CDR3 sequences, 14% of which appear only once. The sequenced sample consisted of PBMCs or a T cell subset sorted from them (not recorded which). Receptors originate from a man younger than 30 who had mild COVID-19 (a few samples of this study predate the infection). Cell type and time point are not known. Each CDR3 is given with its conserved first and last residue. Fields, in order: CDR3 protein, CDR3 DNA, J gene, CDR3 length, clone size, D gene, V gene. A D gene is named only where the DNA matches it firmly. Clone size is shown for a subset of rows, as once, few, many or a class of expanded clone.

cdr3_aa: CASSPGSSGLPGHEQYF
cdr3_nt: TGTGCCAGCAGCCCGGGAAGTAGCGGGCTGCCCGGGCACGAGCAGTACTTC
j_call: TRBJ2-7
cdr3_length: 17
clone_size: many
d_call: TRBD2
v_call: TRBV7-9

cdr3_aa: CSAGTLETQYF
cdr3_nt: TGCAGTGCAGGGACGTTGGAGACCCAGTACTTC
j_call: TRBJ2-5
cdr3_length: 11
clone_size: few
d_call: .
v_call: TRBV20-1

cdr3_aa: CASSLYLENTIYF
cdr3_nt: TGTGCCAGCAGCTTATACTTAGAAAACACCATATATTTT
j_call: TRBJ1-3
cdr3_length: 13
clone_size: few
d_call: .
v_call: TRBV7-9

cdr3_aa: CASSEFLAPYTDTQYF
cdr3_nt: TGTGCCAGCAGTGAATTTTTGGCACCTTACACAGATACGCAGTATTTT
j_call: TRBJ2-3
cdr3_length: 16
clone_size: few
d_call: .
v_call: TRBV6-1

cdr3_aa: CASSPGRELFF
cdr3_nt: TGTGCCAGCAGTCCAGGGAGGGAGCTGTTTTTT
j_call: TRBJ2-2
cdr3_length: 11
clone_size: few
d_call: .
v_call: TRBV12-3/TRBV12-4

cdr3_aa: CASSYLLAGEETQYF
cdr3_nt: TGTGCCAGCAGTTACCTCCTAGCGGGGGAAGAGACCCAGTACTTC
j_call: TRBJ2-5
cdr3_length: 15
clone_size: .
d_call: TRBD2
v_call: TRBV6-2/TRBV6-3

cdr3_aa: CASSDFQGYTGELFF
cdr3_nt: TGTGCCAGCAGTGATTTTCAGGGGTACACCGGGGAGCTGTTTTTT
j_call: TRBJ2-2
cdr3_length: 15
clone_size: .
d_call: .
v_call: TRBV2

cdr3_aa: CASSLGGVGTKSPLHF
cdr3_nt: TGTGCCAGCAGCTTAGGAGGGGTAGGGACGAAATCACCCCTCCACTTT
j_call: TRBJ1-6
cdr3_length: 16
clone_size: few
d_call: .
v_call: TRBV7-9

cdr3_aa: CASSLEGLGYNEQFF
cdr3_nt: TGTGCCAGCAGCTTGGAAGGACTAGGCTACAATGAGCAGTTCTTC
j_call: TRBJ2-1
cdr3_length: 15
clone_size: few
d_call: TRBD2
v_call: TRBV5-5

cdr3_aa: CSVPRRQGNTEAFF
cdr3_nt: TGCAGCGTTCCAAGGCGTCAGGGCAACACTGAAGCTTTCTTT
j_call: TRBJ1-1
cdr3_length: 14
clone_size: .
d_call: .
v_call: TRBV29-1

cdr3_aa: CASSQDNGQGAAIYF
cdr3_nt: TGCGCCAGCAGCCAAGATAACGGACAGGGGGCAGCCATATATTTT
j_call: TRBJ1-3
cdr3_length: 15
clone_size: few
d_call: TRBD1
v_call: TRBV4-1

cdr3_aa: CASSQDAGGGLNEQFF
cdr3_nt: TGCGCCAGCAGCCAAGACGCTGGGGGGGGTCTGAATGAGCAGTTCTTC
j_call: TRBJ2-1
cdr3_length: 16
clone_size: .
d_call: TRBD2
v_call: TRBV4-3

cdr3_aa: CASSSSPHLGRSYGYTF
cdr3_nt: TGCGCCAGCAGCTCATCCCCCCACCTTGGACGGAGCTATGGCTACACCTTC
j_call: TRBJ1-2
cdr3_length: 17
clone_size: many
d_call: .
v_call: TRBV5-1

cdr3_aa: CASKRGSYNEQFF
cdr3_nt: TGTGCCAGCAAGCGGGGATCCTACAATGAGCAGTTCTTC
j_call: TRBJ2-1
cdr3_length: 13
clone_size: few
d_call: TRBD2
v_call: TRBV12-3/TRBV12-4

cdr3_aa: CASSSRQGSYNEQFF
cdr3_nt: TGCGCCAGCAGCTCACGACAGGGGTCCTACAATGAGCAGTTCTTC
j_call: TRBJ2-1
cdr3_length: 15
clone_size: few
d_call: TRBD1
v_call: TRBV5-1

cdr3_aa: CASSLAGVQHF
cdr3_nt: TGTGCCAGCAGTTTAGCAGGGGTCCAGCATTTT
j_call: TRBJ1-5
cdr3_length: 11
clone_size: .
d_call: .
v_call: TRBV12-3/TRBV12-4

cdr3_aa: CSTVLPTINEQFF
cdr3_nt: TGCAGCACGGTGCTGCCTACGATCAATGAGCAGTTCTTC
j_call: TRBJ2-1
cdr3_length: 13
clone_size: few
d_call: .
v_call: TRBV29-1

cdr3_aa: CSATSAGTAYNEQFF
cdr3_nt: TGCAGTGCTACCTCCGCAGGGACCGCCTACAATGAGCAGTTCTTC
j_call: TRBJ2-1
cdr3_length: 15
clone_size: many
d_call: .
v_call: TRBV20-1

cdr3_aa: CASSSRSPGTRMNTEAFF
cdr3_nt: TGTGCCAGCTCATCACGTTCCCCGGGTACCCGTATGAACACTGAAGCTTTCTTT
j_call: TRBJ1-1
cdr3_length: 18
clone_size: .
d_call: .
v_call: TRBV18

cdr3_aa: CATSDLRQGKDEQYF
cdr3_nt: TGTGCCACTTCCGATCTGAGACAGGGGAAGGACGAGCAGTACTTC
j_call: TRBJ2-7
cdr3_length: 15
clone_size: .
d_call: TRBD1
v_call: TRBV7-6

cdr3_aa: CASSRNLGAGAYEQYF
cdr3_nt: TGTGCCAGCAGCCGAAACCTTGGGGCGGGGGCCTACGAGCAGTACTTC
j_call: TRBJ2-7
cdr3_length: 16
clone_size: many
d_call: TRBD2
v_call: TRBV12-3/TRBV12-4

cdr3_aa: CASSSGTGGSRSYEQYF
cdr3_nt: TGTGCCAGCAGTTCCGGGACAGGGGGCAGTAGGTCCTACGAGCAGTACTTC
j_call: TRBJ2-7
cdr3_length: 17
clone_size: many
d_call: TRBD1
v_call: TRBV12-3/TRBV12-4

cdr3_aa: CASSGRTGNTGELFF
cdr3_nt: TGTGCCAGCAGTGGCAGGACAGGAAACACCGGGGAGCTGTTTTTT
j_call: TRBJ2-2
cdr3_length: 15
clone_size: .
d_call: TRBD1
v_call: TRBV12-3/TRBV12-4

cdr3_aa: CASSPGLAVSYNEQFF
cdr3_nt: TGTGCCAGTAGTCCGGGACTAGCGGTTTCCTACAATGAGCAGTTCTTC
j_call: TRBJ2-1
cdr3_length: 16
clone_size: .
d_call: TRBD2
v_call: TRBV19

cdr3_aa: CASSQLQGHYEQYF
cdr3_nt: TGCGCCAGCAGCCAATTACAGGGACACTACGAGCAGTACTTC
j_call: TRBJ2-7
cdr3_length: 14
clone_size: few
d_call: .
v_call: TRBV4-1

cdr3_aa: CSTFQETQYF
cdr3_nt: TGCAGTACGTTTCAAGAGACCCAGTACTTC
j_call: TRBJ2-5
cdr3_length: 10
clone_size: .
d_call: .
v_call: TRBV20-1

cdr3_aa: CASSQGPSSYNEQFF
cdr3_nt: TGCGCCAGCAGCCAGGGGCCGAGCTCCTACAATGAGCAGTTCTTC
j_call: TRBJ2-1
cdr3_length: 15
clone_size: .
d_call: .
v_call: TRBV4-1

cdr3_aa: CASSYRDRGLRKAFF
cdr3_nt: TGTGCCAGCAGTTACCGGGACAGGGGGCTGAGAAAGGCTTTCTTT
j_call: TRBJ1-1
cdr3_length: 15
clone_size: .
d_call: TRBD1
v_call: TRBV6-2/TRBV6-3

cdr3_aa: CASLERTGSYEQYF
cdr3_nt: TGTGCCAGCCTCGAGCGGACAGGGAGTTACGAGCAGTACTTC
j_call: TRBJ2-7
cdr3_length: 14
clone_size: .
d_call: TRBD1
v_call: TRBV11-2

cdr3_aa: CASSYSSSGANVLTF
cdr3_nt: TGTGCCAGCAGTTATAGCAGCTCTGGGGCCAACGTCCTGACTTTC
j_call: TRBJ2-6
cdr3_length: 15
clone_size: many
d_call: .
v_call: TRBV6-2/TRBV6-3

cdr3_aa: CASSETRQGNNEQFF
cdr3_nt: TGTGCCAGCAGCGAAACTAGACAGGGTAACAATGAGCAGTTCTTC
j_call: TRBJ2-1
cdr3_length: 15
clone_size: .
d_call: TRBD1
v_call: TRBV7-2

cdr3_aa: CASSLTGSTEAFF
cdr3_nt: TGTGCCAGCAGCCTTACCGGCTCCACTGAAGCTTTCTTT
j_call: TRBJ1-1
cdr3_length: 13
clone_size: many
d_call: .
v_call: TRBV3-1

cdr3_aa: CASSQGRGGVTETQYF
cdr3_nt: TGCGCCAGCAGCCAAGGGCGGGGAGGGGTGACAGAGACCCAGTACTTC
j_call: TRBJ2-5
cdr3_length: 16
clone_size: many
d_call: TRBD2
v_call: TRBV4-1

cdr3_aa: CASSLSDRGVDGYTF
cdr3_nt: TGTGCCAGCAGCTTAAGTGACAGGGGTGTAGACGGCTACACCTTC
j_call: TRBJ1-2
cdr3_length: 15
clone_size: .
d_call: TRBD1
v_call: TRBV7-9

cdr3_aa: CASSLWRQRNTEAFF
cdr3_nt: TGTGCCAGCAGCTTATGGCGACAGAGGAACACTGAAGCTTTCTTT
j_call: TRBJ1-1
cdr3_length: 15
clone_size: .
d_call: .
v_call: TRBV7-9

cdr3_aa: CASHQGAHSNQPQHF
cdr3_nt: TGTGCCAGTCACCAGGGGGCTCATAGCAATCAGCCCCAGCATTTT
j_call: TRBJ1-5
cdr3_length: 15
clone_size: many
d_call: TRBD1
v_call: TRBV6-5

cdr3_aa: CASSPGLLGGTEAFF
cdr3_nt: TGTGCCAGTAGTCCAGGACTCTTAGGGGGGACTGAAGCTTTCTTT
j_call: TRBJ1-1
cdr3_length: 15
clone_size: .
d_call: .
v_call: TRBV19

cdr3_aa: CASSSPGTAQFF
cdr3_nt: TGTGCCAGCAGCTCCCCCGGGACAGCGCAGTTCTTC
j_call: TRBJ2-1
cdr3_length: 12
clone_size: .
d_call: TRBD1
v_call: TRBV5-5

cdr3_aa: CATSRRTGAGGTEAFF
cdr3_nt: TGTGCCACCAGCAGAAGGACAGGGGCAGGCGGCACTGAAGCTTTCTTT
j_call: TRBJ1-1
cdr3_length: 16
clone_size: .
d_call: TRBD1
v_call: TRBV15

cdr3_aa: CASSSGEGGRDQPQHF
cdr3_nt: TGTGCCAGCAGCTCTGGGGAAGGGGGAAGGGATCAGCCCCAGCATTTT
j_call: TRBJ1-5
cdr3_length: 16
clone_size: .
d_call: .
v_call: TRBV6-2/TRBV6-3

cdr3_aa: CASNPGTGDEKLFF
cdr3_nt: TGCGCCAGCAACCCCGGGACAGGGGATGAAAAACTGTTTTTT
j_call: TRBJ1-4
cdr3_length: 14
clone_size: few
d_call: TRBD1
v_call: TRBV4-1

cdr3_aa: CASSTWTGNTGELFF
cdr3_nt: TGTGCCAGTAGTACTTGGACAGGGAACACCGGGGAGCTGTTTTTT
j_call: TRBJ2-2
cdr3_length: 15
clone_size: few
d_call: TRBD1
v_call: TRBV19

cdr3_aa: CASTQREGEQFF
cdr3_nt: TGTGCCAGCACCCAGAGGGAGGGTGAGCAGTTCTTC
j_call: TRBJ2-1
cdr3_length: 12
clone_size: .
d_call: TRBD2
v_call: TRBV2

cdr3_aa: CASSQASLHYEQYF
cdr3_nt: TGTGCCAGCAGCCAAGCCTCTCTCCACTACGAGCAGTACTTC
j_call: TRBJ2-7
cdr3_length: 14
clone_size: .
d_call: .
v_call: TRBV7-8

cdr3_aa: CASSYRTGQETQYF
cdr3_nt: TGTGCCAGCAGTTACAGGACAGGCCAAGAGACCCAGTACTTC
j_call: TRBJ2-5
cdr3_length: 14
clone_size: .
d_call: TRBD1
v_call: TRBV6-2/TRBV6-3

cdr3_aa: CASRVTRDYEGTGELFF
cdr3_nt: TGCGCCAGCAGGGTTACGCGCGACTACGAAGGGACCGGGGAGCTGTTTTTT
j_call: TRBJ2-2
cdr3_length: 17
clone_size: few
d_call: .
v_call: TRBV5-1

cdr3_aa: CSVEAGTRQGISSTDTQYF
cdr3_nt: TGCAGCGTTGAAGCGGGGACCAGACAGGGAATATCTAGCACAGATACGCAGTATTTT
j_call: TRBJ2-3
cdr3_length: 19
clone_size: .
d_call: TRBD1
v_call: TRBV29-1

cdr3_aa: CASSPSGGASGRGANVLTF
cdr3_nt: TGCGCCAGCAGCCCCTCCGGGGGAGCGTCCGGGAGGGGGGCCAACGTCCTGACTTTC
j_call: TRBJ2-6
cdr3_length: 19
clone_size: few
d_call: TRBD2
v_call: TRBV4-1

cdr3_aa: CASILGTTPGDTQYF
cdr3_nt: TGCGCCAGCATATTAGGGACTACCCCAGGAGATACGCAGTATTTT
j_call: TRBJ2-3
cdr3_length: 15
clone_size: .
d_call: TRBD2
v_call: TRBV5-1

cdr3_aa: CASSGPGGGLSYNEQFF
cdr3_nt: TGTGCCAGCAGTGGCCCAGGCGGGGGGCTTTCCTACAATGAGCAGTTCTTC
j_call: TRBJ2-1
cdr3_length: 17
clone_size: .
d_call: TRBD2
v_call: TRBV27

cdr3_aa: CAISEPGGGAFF
cdr3_nt: TGTGCCATCAGTGAACCGGGGGGAGGAGCTTTCTTT
j_call: TRBJ1-1
cdr3_length: 12
clone_size: .
d_call: .
v_call: TRBV10-3

cdr3_aa: CARTPSGTSTDTQYF
cdr3_nt: TGTGCCAGGACACCGAGCGGGACTAGCACAGATACGCAGTATTTT
j_call: TRBJ2-3
cdr3_length: 15
clone_size: few
d_call: TRBD2
v_call: TRBV2

cdr3_aa: CASKILAGGNQPQHF
cdr3_nt: TGTGCCAGCAAGATTCTGGCAGGGGGCAATCAGCCCCAGCATTTT
j_call: TRBJ1-5
cdr3_length: 15
clone_size: few
d_call: .
v_call: TRBV27

cdr3_aa: CASSGTFSTGHTEAFF
cdr3_nt: TGTGCCAGCAGCGGGACTTTTTCGACAGGCCACACTGAAGCTTTCTTT
j_call: TRBJ1-1
cdr3_length: 16
clone_size: .
d_call: .
v_call: TRBV2

cdr3_aa: CASSLRGGAFNEQFF
cdr3_nt: TGCGCCAGCAGCTTACGCGGGGGGGCCTTCAATGAGCAGTTCTTC
j_call: TRBJ2-1
cdr3_length: 15
clone_size: few
d_call: TRBD2
v_call: TRBV5-1

cdr3_aa: CASSHTDRVLLDGYTF
cdr3_nt: TGCGCCAGCAGCCATACGGACAGGGTCCTGTTAGATGGCTACACCTTC
j_call: TRBJ1-2
cdr3_length: 16
clone_size: few
d_call: TRBD1
v_call: TRBV4-3